This T cell receptor (beta chain) was recovered during a study of shared clonotypes between healthy human individuals. TCRdb's copy holds only in-frame clones and misses some; the assay was immunoSEQ multiplex PCR. The repertoire consists of about 2.4 million clones, with roughly 93% occurring once and the leading ten covering 0.36%. Overall study findings and caveats: Researchers found naive subsets generally carried larger estimated richness than memory subsets.

Concerning this clone itself: Its specificity is not known.

Germline lookup yields CDR1 SGHTA and CDR2 FQGNSA. Trimming cost V 4 bases and J 1 base, with 13 bases left between them. CDR3 size: 15 residues. The clonotype comes from a man between 18 and 35 years old in good health. Some clones in this sample may be carry-over from other donors' samples. The chain joins TRBV7-2 to TRBJ1-1, with D possibly matching TRBD1 (5 bases). The material sequenced was naive CD4+ T cells from PBMCs. The subset: CD45RA+ positively selected. The CDR3 DNA reads TGTGCCAGCAGCTACGGCCCAGGGAAGAACACTGAAGCTTTCTTT. Translating gives CASSYGPGKNTEAFF. Full variable domain (missing parts from reference TRBV7-2 and TRBJ1-1): GAGVSQSPSNKVTEKGKDVELRCDPISGHTALYWYRQSLGQGLEFLIYFQGNSAPDKSGLPSDRFSAERTGGSVSTLTIQRTQQEDSAVYLCASSYGPGKNTEAFFGQGTRLTVV.